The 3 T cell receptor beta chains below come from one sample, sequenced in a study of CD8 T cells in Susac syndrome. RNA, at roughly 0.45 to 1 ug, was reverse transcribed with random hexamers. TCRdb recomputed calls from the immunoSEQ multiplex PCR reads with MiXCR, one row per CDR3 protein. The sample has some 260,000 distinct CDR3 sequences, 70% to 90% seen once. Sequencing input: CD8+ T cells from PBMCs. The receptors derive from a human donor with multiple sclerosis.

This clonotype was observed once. DNA of the CDR3: TGTGCCAGCAGTATACAGGGAGGAACAGATACGCAGTATTTT. Translated, it gives CASSIQGGTDTQYF. The chain employs TRBV27 and TRBJ2-3; D may be TRBD1 or TRBD2 (6 bases each). This CDR3 has 14 residues. Germline V gene sequence: CDR1 MNHEY, CDR2 SMNVEV (reference sequence). Between the trimmed V and J ends, which lost 5 bases and 3 bases, there was a span of 12 bases.

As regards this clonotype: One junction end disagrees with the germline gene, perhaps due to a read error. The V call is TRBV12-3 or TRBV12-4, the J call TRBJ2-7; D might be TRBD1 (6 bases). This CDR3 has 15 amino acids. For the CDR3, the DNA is TGTGCCAGCAGTTCACCCAGGGACATACCCTACGAGCAGTACTTT. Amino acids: CASSSPRDIPYEQYF.

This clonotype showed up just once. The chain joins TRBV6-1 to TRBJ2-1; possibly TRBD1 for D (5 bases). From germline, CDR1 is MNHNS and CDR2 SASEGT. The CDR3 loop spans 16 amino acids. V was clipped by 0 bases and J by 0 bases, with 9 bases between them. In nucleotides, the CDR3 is TGTGCCAGCAGTGAAGCGCCTCAGGGCTCCTACAATGAGCAGTTCTTC. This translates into CASSEAPQGSYNEQFF.